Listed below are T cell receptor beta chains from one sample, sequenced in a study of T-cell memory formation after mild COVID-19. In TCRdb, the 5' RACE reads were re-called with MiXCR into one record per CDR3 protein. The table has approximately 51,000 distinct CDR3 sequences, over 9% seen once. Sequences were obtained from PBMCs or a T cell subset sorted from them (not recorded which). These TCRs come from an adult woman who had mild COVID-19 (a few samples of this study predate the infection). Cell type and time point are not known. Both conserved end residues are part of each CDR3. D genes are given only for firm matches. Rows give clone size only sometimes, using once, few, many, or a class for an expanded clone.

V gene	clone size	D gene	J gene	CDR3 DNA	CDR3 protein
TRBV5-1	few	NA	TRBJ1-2	TGCGCCAGCAGCTTGGTGGGGGGGAATCATGGCTACACCTTC	CASSLVGGNHGYTF
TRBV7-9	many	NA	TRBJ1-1	TGTGCCAGCGCCAAGCAGGGAGGCGCTGAAGCTTTCTTT	CASAKQGGAEAFF
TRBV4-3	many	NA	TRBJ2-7	TGCGCCAGCAGCCAAGAAGGAGGGTTTGGAGAGCAGTACTTC	CASSQEGGFGEQYF
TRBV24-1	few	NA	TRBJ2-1	TGTGCCACCAGTGATTTGGGGTGGGAGCAGTTCTTC	CATSDLGWEQFF
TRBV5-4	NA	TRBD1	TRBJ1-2	TGTGCCAGCAGCGGTTCCGGACAGGGAGGTGGCTACACCTTC	CASSGSGQGGGYTF
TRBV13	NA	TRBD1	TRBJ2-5	TGTGCCAGCTCCAACAGGGGTCAGACCCAGTACTTC	CASSNRGQTQYF
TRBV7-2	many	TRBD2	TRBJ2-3	TGTGCCAGCACCGTGACTAGCGGGAGGGCCTCAGATACGCAGTATTTT	CASTVTSGRASDTQYF
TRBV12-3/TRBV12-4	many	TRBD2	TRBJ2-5	TGTGCCAGCAGTCCGAACGCACTACTAGCGGGAAGGGAGACCCAGTACTTC	CASSPNALLAGRETQYF
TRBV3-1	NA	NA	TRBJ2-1	TGTGCCAGCAGCCAGTCCCTCCTAGGTGAGCAGTTCTTC	CASSQSLLGEQFF
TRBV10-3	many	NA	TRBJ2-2	TGTGCCATCAGTGACGGCCCGAACACCGGGGAGCTGTTTTTT	CAISDGPNTGELFF
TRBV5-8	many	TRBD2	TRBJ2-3	TGTGCCAGCAATCTAGCGGGGCCTAGCACAGATACGCAGTATTTT	CASNLAGPSTDTQYF
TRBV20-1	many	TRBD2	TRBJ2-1	TGCAGTGGCATGGGACTAGCGGGAGCAGTCTCCTACAATGAGCAGTTCTTC	CSGMGLAGAVSYNEQFF
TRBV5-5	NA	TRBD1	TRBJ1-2	TGTGCCAGCAGCTACAACAGGGGGTCCCCCTATGGCTACACCTTC	CASSYNRGSPYGYTF
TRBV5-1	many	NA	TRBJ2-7	TGCGCCAGCAGCCAGACAGAGTCCTACGAGCAGTACTTC	CASSQTESYEQYF
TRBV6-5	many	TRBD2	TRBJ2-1	TGTGCCAGCAAGGATGGCGGGAGCTCCTACAATGAGCAGTTCTTC	CASKDGGSSYNEQFF
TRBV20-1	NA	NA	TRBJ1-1	TGCAGTGCTAGCAGACCCTTCGGAGGGTTGAGGACTGAAGCTTTCTTT	CSASRPFGGLRTEAFF
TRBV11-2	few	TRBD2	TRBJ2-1	TGTGCCAGCAGCTCATTGGGGACTAGCGATCGCAATGAGCAGTTCTTC	CASSSLGTSDRNEQFF
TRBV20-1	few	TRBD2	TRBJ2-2	TGCAGTGCTAGAGATTGGCGGGAGGGGGTAGCCGGGGAGCTGTTTTTT	CSARDWREGVAGELFF
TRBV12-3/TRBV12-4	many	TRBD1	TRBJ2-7	TGTGCCAGCAGTCCGGGGACAGGGATAATTTCTGCCTACGAGCAGTACTTC	CASSPGTGIISAYEQYF
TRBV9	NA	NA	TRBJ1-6	TGTGCCAGCAGCGGCGGGGATTCACCCCTCCACTTT	CASSGGDSPLHF
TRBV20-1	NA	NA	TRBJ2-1	TGCAGTGCTGCCGACCACCGTCTTGACAATGAGCAGTTCTTC	CSAADHRLDNEQFF
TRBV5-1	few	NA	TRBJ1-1	TGCGCCAGCAGCTTGCGGGGATGGAACACTGAAGCTTTCTTT	CASSLRGWNTEAFF
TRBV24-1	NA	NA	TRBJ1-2	TGTGCCACCAGTGAGACCCACGGACACTACACCTTC	CATSETHGHYTF
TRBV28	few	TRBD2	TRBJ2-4	TGTGCCAGCAGCCCAGCCCTAGCGGGAGGGGACATTCAGTACTTC	CASSPALAGGDIQYF
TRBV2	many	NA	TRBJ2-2	TGTGCCAGCACAACAGGTTACACCGGGGAGCTGTTTTTT	CASTTGYTGELFF
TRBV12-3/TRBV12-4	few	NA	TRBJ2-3	TGTGCCAGCAGTTTATCTGGCAGTACGCAGTATTTT	CASSLSGSTQYF
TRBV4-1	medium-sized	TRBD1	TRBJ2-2	TGCGCCAGCACCCACGACAGGGGGCCCGGGGAGCTGTTTTTT	CASTHDRGPGELFF
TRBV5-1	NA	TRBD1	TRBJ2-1	TGCGCCAGCAGCTTGGGCGGCGGTAGACAGGGTGAGCAGTTCTTC	CASSLGGGRQGEQFF
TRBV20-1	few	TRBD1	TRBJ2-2	TGCAGTGCTAGAGCAACCGGGACAGATAACACCGGGGAGCTGTTTTTT	CSARATGTDNTGELFF
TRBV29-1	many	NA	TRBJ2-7	TGCAGCGTTGTCGTGTCCGGCTACGAGCAGTACTTC	CSVVVSGYEQYF
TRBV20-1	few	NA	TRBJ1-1	TGCAGTGCTAGACTGGGGGGGAACACTGAAGCTTTCTTT	CSARLGGNTEAFF
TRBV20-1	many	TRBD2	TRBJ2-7	TGCAGTGCGCAAATAATCGGCGGGGGGGACTCCTACGAGCAGTACTTC	CSAQIIGGGDSYEQYF
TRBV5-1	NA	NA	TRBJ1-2	TGCGCCAGCTCGACGCGCGCCGGGACGAACTATGGCTACACCTTC	CASSTRAGTNYGYTF
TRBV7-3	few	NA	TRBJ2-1	TGTGCCAGCAGCTTGACGAGCTCCTACAATGAGCAGTTCTTC	CASSLTSSYNEQFF
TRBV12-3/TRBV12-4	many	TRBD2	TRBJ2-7	TGTGCCAGCAGTTCCGTAGCGGGAGGCACCTACGAGCAGTACTTC	CASSSVAGGTYEQYF
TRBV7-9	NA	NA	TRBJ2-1	TGTGCCAGCAGCTTCCCCGGGGGTACCAATGAGCAGTTCTTC	CASSFPGGTNEQFF
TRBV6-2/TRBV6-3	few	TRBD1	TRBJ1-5	TGTGCCAGCAGAATTGAGGACAGGGCTGGCAATCAGCCCCAGCATTTT	CASRIEDRAGNQPQHF
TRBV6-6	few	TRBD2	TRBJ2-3	TGTGCCAGCAGTTACTTTACCGGGACTAGTGGCGCAGATACGCAGTATTTT	CASSYFTGTSGADTQYF
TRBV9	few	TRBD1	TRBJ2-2	TGTGCCAGCAGCGTGGACAGGGACACCGGGGAGCTGTTTTTT	CASSVDRDTGELFF
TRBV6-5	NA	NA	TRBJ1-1	TGTGCCAGCAGTTACGGGGGGGCGCAGGGCACTGAAGCTTTCTTT	CASSYGGAQGTEAFF
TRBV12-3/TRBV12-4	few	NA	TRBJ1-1	TGTGCCAGCAGTTCCACCTCTAGGACTGAAGCTTTCTTT	CASSSTSRTEAFF
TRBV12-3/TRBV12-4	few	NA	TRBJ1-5	TGTGCCAGCAAAGGTCTAGGCAGAGGGCGGCAGCCCCAGCATTTT	CASKGLGRGRQPQHF
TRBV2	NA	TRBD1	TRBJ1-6	TGTGCCAGCAGTAATAGACAGGGGGAAGGATCACCCCTCCACTTT	CASSNRQGEGSPLHF
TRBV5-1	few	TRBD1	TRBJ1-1	TGCGCCAGCAGCTTGAGGCCTGGGACAGGGGACACACTTGAAGCTTTCTTT	CASSLRPGTGDTLEAFF
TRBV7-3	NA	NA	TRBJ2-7	TGTGCCAGCCACAGGTCCTACGAGCAGTACTTC	CASHRSYEQYF
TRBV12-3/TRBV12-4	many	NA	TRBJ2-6	TGTGCCAGCAGCACTGCGCTGGGGATCTCTGGGGCCAACGTCCTGACTTTC	CASSTALGISGANVLTF
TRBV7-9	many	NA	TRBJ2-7	TGTGCCAGCAGCACGCAGGGGCGATACGAGCAGTACTTC	CASSTQGRYEQYF
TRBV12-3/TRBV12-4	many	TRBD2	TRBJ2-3	TGTGCCAGCAGCTTTAGCGGGGGTCGGGATACGCAGTATTTT	CASSFSGGRDTQYF
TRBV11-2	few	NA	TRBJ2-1	TGTGCCAGCAGCTTGCTGGGGGCGACAAGCTCCTACAATGAGCAGTTCTTC	CASSLLGATSSYNEQFF
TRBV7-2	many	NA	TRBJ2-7	TGTGCCAGCAGCTCGCTCTCCTACGAGCAGTACTTC	CASSSLSYEQYF
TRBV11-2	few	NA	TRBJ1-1	TGTGCCAGCAGCTTAGGTGGTTGGGTACCGAACACTGAAGCTTTCTTT	CASSLGGWVPNTEAFF
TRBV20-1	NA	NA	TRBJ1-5	TGCAGTGCTAGGATGGGGGGCGCCCCCAATCAGCCCCAGCATTTT	CSARMGGAPNQPQHF
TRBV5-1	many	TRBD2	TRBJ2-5	TGCGCCAGCAGCTTGGGGCGTACTAGCGGGGGAAAGACCCAGTACTTC	CASSLGRTSGGKTQYF
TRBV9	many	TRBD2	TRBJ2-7	TGTGCCAGCAGCGTATGTTTACTAGCGGAGACCTACGAGCAGTACTTC	CASSVCLLAETYEQYF